Sequencing of this TCR beta chain was carried out in a study of T cell responses to AZD1222 COVID-19 vaccine. Overall study findings and caveats: When two AZD1222 doses had been given, Spike-specific TCR breadth and depth rose.

Produced via immunoSEQ multiplex PCR; TCRdb's table is partial and in-frame only. This table has fewer than 30,000 clones, about 88% appearing once. Trimming shortened V by 5 bases and J by 1 base, and 21 bases separated the two germline ends. Germline CDR1 SEHNR, CDR2 FQNEAQ (reference sequence). The CDR3 is 17 amino acids. Worth noting for this clone: Antigen specificity is unknown.

This TCR was sampled from an adult who received the AZD1222 COVID-19 vaccine. The V gene is TRBV7-9, the J gene TRBJ2-7, with a tentative D call TRBD2 (6 bases). The source material was peripheral blood, sampled 28 days after the second AZD1222 dose. The CDR3 protein is CASSPRPGGFGSYEQYF. CDR3 sequence (DNA): TGTGCCAGCAGCCCCCGGCCCGGGGGATTTGGGTCCTACGAGCAGTACTTC. Complete variable domain (other parts from reference TRBV7-9 and TRBJ2-7): DTGVSQNPRHKITKRGQNVTFRCDPISEHNRLYWYRQTLGQGPEFLTYFQNEAQLEKSRLLSDRFSAERPKGSFSTLEIQRTEQGDSAMYLCASSPRPGGFGSYEQYFGPGTRLTVT.